The T cell receptor beta chain under discussion was sequenced for a study of blood T cell repertoires in COVID-19 (dated by TCRdb to about 2020). For the study in its entirety: Samples from collaborators originated in the United States, Italy and Spain and spanned both the acute and convalescent phases of COVID-19. Subjects who had been exposed to COVID-19, were actively infected with it, or had recovered from it provided the deeply sampled blood TCRbeta repertoires that made up the dataset. The samples were drawn from the first 160 participants of the ongoing ImmuneRACE study and from about 1,200 subjects provided by 6 global collaborators. The repertoires were released in a freely available public database intended as a resource for research on the immune response to SARS-CoV-2. The prospective study material was composed of cDNA or gDNA derived from T cells, B-cell-depleted T cells, or PBMCs. A de-identified subject ID, COVID-19 status, age in years and sex were almost always included in the sample metadata. HLA class I and class II types, where available, came from metadata supplied by the sample provider rather than from assay-based typing.

The collaborating institutions used their own protocols to collect whole blood in K2EDTA tubes. For TCRbeta analysis, collaborators shipped samples as frozen whole blood, isolated PBMCs, or DNA extracted from either of those sample types. Overall study outcomes, separate from this receptor: The quantity of clinical and demographic metadata differed by source and by participant and was supplied without curation.

The CDR3 sequence holds 12 residues, the cysteine and phenylalanine included. The entry retains the CDR3 DNA only, 36 bases that are in frame from base 1. The germline V gene supplies CDR1 SGDLS and CDR2 YYNGEE. V was cut back by 4 bases and J by 5 bases, leaving a gap of 6 bases between them. TCRbeta CDR3 regions were amplified from genomic DNA by means of the immunoSEQ Assay, a bias-controlled multiplex PCR. Under the source paper's analysis protocol: The number of nucleated cells in each sample was estimated from the amplification of reference gene primers within the assay. To quantify the absolute abundance of each unique TCRbeta CDR3 rearrangement, sequence reads were collapsed and filtered. For each sample, productive Simpson clonality was calculated by taking the square root of Simpson's diversity index across productive rearrangements. What TCRdb holds here is the immuneACCESS table cut down to in-frame rearrangements. Part of the clones is not present; checked against another copy, under half of the missing clones reflect an unresolved V gene, and the others are unexplained. V, J and clone size derive from that table, while D and trimming were established from the DNA sequence. The sample data list 150,000 to 200,000 clones, and just under 90% of these were observed just once. The ten largest clones add up to over 3.5% of the sample.

Remarks on this clone: Its antigen is not yet known. It has no much larger one-base neighbor in the sample; base qualities were not kept.

The origin of this receptor is a man aged 18 to 29 with active or convalescent COVID-19. The V and J segments used are TRBV9 and TRBJ2-2, with a weak D call of TRBD1 (5 bases match). The sample taken for sequencing was peripheral blood. DNA sequence: TGTGCCAGCAGCCGACAGACCGGGGAGCTGTTTTTT. This codes for CASSRQTGELFF. Here the CDR3 is joined to the reference TRBV9 and TRBJ2-2 genes, and the full variable domain is: DSGVTQTPKHLITATGQRVTLRCSPRSGDLSVYWYQQSLDQGLQFLIQYYNGEERAKGNILERFSAQQFPDLHSELNLSSLELGDSALYFCASSRQTGELFFGEGSRLTVL.